This passage covers 31 T cell receptor beta chains from one sample sequenced in a study of T cells after yellow fever vaccination (dated by TCRdb to about 2019). Preparation of the library involved 5' RACE. For sequencing, an Illumina HiSeq 2500 was employed. The public reads were quality trimmed at Q25 with fastp and then assembled into clones with MiXCR by TCRdb, keeping productive beta chains. Entries are consolidated by CDR3 protein sequence, retaining the most common genes and DNA. The sample includes 500,000 to 550,000 distinct CDR3 sequences, with around a fifth observed a single time. The ten largest clonotypes hold about 16% of the sample. The treatment or condition label, read with the paper, signifies: live attenuated yellow fever vaccine strain. Here the sequenced sample was PBMCs, taken less than 25 days after the first yellow fever vaccination. Receptor source: a man aged 18 to 30 who received the YFV17D yellow fever vaccine.

This clonotype was seen repeatedly, ten times or more. The chain recombines TRBV28 with TRBJ1-3; 7 bases match TRBD1. Germline trimming cut 6 bases from V and 0 bases from J; bases unmatched to any gene: 8. From germline, CDR1 is MDHEN and CDR2 SYDVKM. This CDR3 comprises 16 residues. CDR3 loop: CASRNRGPPSGNTIYF. CDR3 nucleotides: TGTGCCAGCAGAAACAGGGGACCCCCCTCTGGAAACACCATATATTTT.

This clonotype was found many times. The chain recombines TRBV10-3 with TRBJ2-1; 8 nucleotides line up with TRBD2. CDR3 size: 13 residues. Germline V lookup: CDR1 ENHRY, CDR2 SYGVKD. V gave up 10 bases and J gave up 7 bases; unmatched junction bases: 9. The CDR3 sequence: CATKQASGNEQFF. The CDR3 bases are TGTGCCACAAAGCAAGCTAGCGGGAATGAGCAGTTCTTC.

The rearrangement links TRBV5-1 to TRBJ2-3; TRBD2 matches 9 bases. V lost 0 bases and J lost 2; bases outside the gene matches: 7. CDR1 is SGHRS and CDR2 is YFSETQ in the germline V gene. The CDR3 sequence is 17 residues long. The CDR3 DNA sequence: TGCGCCAGCAGCTTGGCTTTGGCGGGGGGGTCCACAGATACGCAGTATTTT. Amino acids: CASSLALAGGSTDTQYF.

This clonotype was seen a few times. The V call is TRBV20-1, the J call TRBJ1-1; 9 positions match TRBD1. The CDR3 loop spans 15 amino acids. Losses at the gene ends were 0 bases for V and 6 bases for J; bases not matched to a gene: 8. From germline, CDR1 is DFQATT and CDR2 SNEGSKA (reference sequence). CDR3 amino acids: CSARDRTGGQPEAFF. CDR3 DNA: TGCAGTGCTAGAGACAGAACAGGGGGCCAGCCTGAAGCTTTCTTT.

The genes are TRBV15 and TRBJ2-1; tentative D call: TRBD2 (6 bases). The length of the CDR3 is 16 residues. Between the trimmed V and J ends, which lost 6 bases and 2 bases, there was a span of 17 bases. Germline V gene data show CDR1 as LNHNV and CDR2 as YYDKDF (reference sequence). CDR3 coding DNA: TGTGCCACCAGTCCCGGGACTGGAAAGACCTACAATGAGCAGTTCTTC. This sequence encodes CATSPGTGKTYNEQFF.

V and J are TRBV20-1 and TRBJ2-7; 9 bases map to TRBD1. Trimming at V came to 2 bases and at J to 4 bases, leaving 18 bases not matched to a gene. CDR1 and CDR2 from the germline V gene are DFQATT and SNEGSKA (reference sequence). The CDR3 consists of 18 residues. CDR3 amino acids: CSARNLASYGTGIYEQYF. The CDR3 DNA sequence: TGCAGTGCTAGAAATCTGGCCTCTTACGGGACAGGGATATACGAGCAGTACTTC.

This clonotype was recorded a few times. The chain links TRBV4-3 to TRBJ2-2; 9 bases map to TRBD2. Germline assignment: CDR1 LGHNA and CDR2 YSLEER. The length of the CDR3 is 17 residues. J was trimmed by 3 bases and V by 2 bases; bases with no gene match: 7. DNA for the CDR3: TGCGCCAGCAGCCAATTTGGCGGGGGGGTATACACCGGGGAGCTGTTTTTT. Its protein product is CASSQFGGGVYTGELFF.

This clonotype has a count of ten or more. The CDR3 region is CASSLQGITEAFF. The DNA for the CDR3 is TGTGCCAGCAGTTTACAGGGTATTACTGAAGCTTTCTTT. The J gene is TRBJ1-1, the V gene TRBV27, with D maybe TRBD1 (5 bases). Germline values: CDR1 MNHEY, CDR2 SMNVEV (reference sequence). The length of the CDR3 is 13 residues. Trimming removed 2 bases from V and 5 bases from J, with 9 bases in between.

J is TRBJ2-7 and V is TRBV23-1, with D possibly matching TRBD2 (5 bases). TRBV23-1 carries the ORF label, with uncertain function. CDR3 length: 14 amino acids. V dropped 7 bases and J dropped 1 base, with 14 bases sitting between them. The CDR3 is CASTFPPGSYEQYV. In nucleotides, the CDR3 is TGCGCCAGCACCTTTCCACCGGGGTCCTACGAGCAGTACGTC.

The V and J genes are TRBV7-9 and TRBJ2-7; 7 positions match TRBD1. CDR3 length: 13 amino acids. Germline CDR1 is SEHNR and CDR2 is FQNEAQ (reference sequence). Trimming cost V 0 bases and J 6 bases; bases outside gene matches: 2. The CDR3 loop is CASSLAGGGEQYF. For the CDR3, the DNA is TGTGCCAGCAGCTTAGCAGGGGGCGGCGAGCAGTACTTC.

This rearrangement joins TRBV7-9 to TRBJ1-1; 11 bases agree with TRBD1. V gave up 5 bases and J gave up 5 bases; unmatched junction bases: 10. CDR1 is SEHNR, CDR2 FQNEAQ, per germline (reference sequence). This CDR3 has 16 residues. The CDR3 sequence is CASSTFTGTGGTEAFF. The CDR3 nucleotides read TGTGCCAGCAGCACTTTTACCGGGACAGGGGGGACTGAAGCTTTCTTT.

This sequence joins TRBV12-3 or TRBV12-4 and TRBJ2-5; unclear D gene. Trimming removed 3 bases at V and 5 bases at J, with 7 bases between. CDR3 length equals 12 residues. The CDR3 is CASSFWHETQYF. DNA for the CDR3: TGTGCCAGCAGTTTCTGGCACGAGACCCAGTACTTC.

In this sample, this clonotype turned up a few times. V is TRBV29-1 and J is TRBJ1-1; 7 bases line up with TRBD1. This CDR3 is 14 amino acids long. J was trimmed by 1 base and V by 5 bases; bases with no gene match: 7. Germline V gene sequence: CDR1 SQVTM, CDR2 ANQGSEA. The CDR3, as DNA: TGCAGCGTTCGATGGACAGGTACGAACACTGAAGCTTTCTTT. This encodes CSVRWTGTNTEAFF.

The V gene is TRBV5-1, the J gene TRBJ1-3, with D possibly being TRBD1 (5 bases). The CDR3 loop spans 16 amino acids. The germline CDR1 and CDR2 sequences are SGHRS and YFSETQ. V lost 3 bases to trimming and J lost 1 base, with 14 bases between them. CDR3 sequence reads: CASSSITRGSGNTIYF. CDR3 DNA sequence: TGCGCCAGCAGCTCAATCACCCGGGGGTCTGGAAACACCATATATTTT.

V usage is TRBV5-1 and J usage is TRBJ2-7, with D perhaps TRBD2 (5 bases). Trimming cost V 4 bases and J 7 bases, with 18 bases left between them. Germline V CDR1 and CDR2: SGHRS, YFSETQ. This CDR3 is 14 amino acids long. For the CDR3, the DNA is TGCGCCAGCAGCCCGACTCTCGGGGTAAGGGAGCAGTACTTC. Amino acid sequence: CASSPTLGVREQYF.

This clonotype was seen more than once but under ten times. V usage is TRBV4-1 and J usage is TRBJ2-1, with 7 bases aligning to TRBD2. In germline, CDR1 is MGHRA, CDR2 YSYEKL. J was trimmed by 10 bases and V by 1 base; bases with no gene match: 13. The CDR3 loop spans 16 amino acids. The CDR3 here is CASSQVSGGGTREQFF. The CDR3 DNA follows: TGCGCCAGCAGCCAAGTGTCTGGGGGGGGGACCCGGGAGCAGTTCTTC.

This clonotype was observed a few times. This sequence joins TRBV4-3 and TRBJ1-2, with D perhaps matching TRBD1 (6 bases). CDR1 is LGHNA, CDR2 YSLEER, per germline. Trimming took off 2 bases at V and 4 bases at J, with 17 bases between the two ends. The CDR3 loop spans 16 amino acids. CDR3 nucleotide sequence: TGCGCCAGCAGCCAACACCTACAAGACAGGCCCTATGGCTACACCTTC. It yields the protein CASSQHLQDRPYGYTF.

This chain uses TRBV9 with TRBJ2-2; D is ambiguous. This CDR3 is 13 amino acids long. Per germline, CDR1 SGDLS and CDR2 YYNGEE. V dropped 0 bases and J dropped 10 bases, with 10 bases sitting between them. CDR3 sequence (DNA): TGTGCCAGCAGCGTAGATAATTATGAGGAGCTGTTTTTT. Residues: CASSVDNYEELFF.

This clonotype has just a few counts. At one end, the junction sequence differs from germline, possibly due to a read error. The genes are TRBV7-3 and TRBJ2-1; D is unresolved. Germline lookup yields CDR1 SGHTA and CDR2 FQGTGA. The CDR3 has 13 amino acids. In nucleotides, the CDR3 is TGTGCCAGCAGCCTAACTGAAGGAGTTGAGCAGTTCTTC. Translating gives CASSLTEGVEQFF.

This clonotype appeared a few times. This rearrangement joins TRBV24-1 to TRBJ1-5; no clear D. The CDR3 loop spans 18 amino acids. Trimming left V 5 bases short and J 4 bases short, with 23 bases between. CDR1 is KGHDR and CDR2 is SFDVKD in the germline V gene. CDR3: CATSGSPVDLFHNQPQHF. CDR3 nucleotides: TGTGCCACCAGTGGGAGTCCCGTGGACCTTTTCCATAATCAGCCCCAGCATTTT.

V usage is TRBV18 and J usage is TRBJ1-3; TRBD1 matches at 7 bases. The trim removed 3 bases at V and 0 bases at J, leaving 5 bases unmatched. The CDR3 sequence is 16 residues long. Germline V CDR1 and CDR2: KGHSH, LQKENI. The CDR3 DNA follows: TGTGCCAGCTCACCCGGACAGGATCTCTCTGGAAACACCATATATTTT. This translates into CASSPGQDLSGNTIYF.

Only a few counts were recorded for this clonotype. The chain is built from TRBV7-8 and TRBJ2-7; D might be TRBD2 (5 bases). CDR1 is SGHVS and CDR2 is FQNEAQ in the germline V gene. V dropped 5 bases and J dropped 1 base, with 15 bases sitting between them. The CDR3 sequence is 15 residues long. DNA of the CDR3: TGTGCCAGCAGCCTGACTCGGGATATTTCCTACGAGCAGTACGTC. Translated: CASSLTRDISYEQYV.

The chain joins TRBV5-1 to TRBJ1-1, with D hard to call. Germline CDR1 and CDR2: SGHRS and YFSETQ. The CDR3 length is 15 residues. Deletions cut 0 bases from V and 1 base from J, with 10 bases between. CDR3 DNA: TGCGCCAGCAGCTTGGTCCGGCGGGCGAACACTGAAGCTTTCTTT. It yields the protein CASSLVRRANTEAFF.

V gene TRBV5-6 combines with J gene TRBJ1-2; 8 bases fit TRBD1. This CDR3 spans 16 amino acids. V shed 1 base, J shed 5 bases, and the junction held 10 bases outside the gene matches. CDR1 and CDR2 from the germline V gene are SGHDT and YYEEEE. CDR3 in amino acids: CASSLRPTGEEYGYTF. The DNA for the CDR3 is TGTGCCAGCAGCTTGAGACCGACAGGGGAGGAATATGGCTACACCTTC.

V is TRBV23-1 and J is TRBJ2-5, with 9 nucleotides matching TRBD2. TRBV23-1 is recorded as an ORF, its role being uncertain. CDR3 length equals 18 residues. V dropped 2 bases and J dropped 3; count of bases not matched to a gene: 13. Here the CDR3 DNA reads TGCGCCAGCAGTCAAAACTCGGAGGGGTCTAGCGGGGAAGAGACCCAGTACTTC. It translates to CASSQNSEGSSGEETQYF.

J is TRBJ2-5 and V is TRBV5-1, with TRBD2 matching 10 bases. J was trimmed by 7 bases and V by 1 base; bases with no gene match: 13. Germline V gives CDR1 SGHRS, CDR2 YFSETQ. This CDR3 is 17 amino acids long. The CDR3: CASSLRLAGSKMGTQYF. The CDR3 DNA reads TGCGCCAGCAGCTTGAGACTAGCGGGTAGCAAGATGGGGACCCAGTACTTC.

This clonotype was seen more than once but under ten times. The rearrangement joins TRBV12-3 or TRBV12-4 to TRBJ2-2, with TRBD2 identical over 11 bases. J was trimmed by 7 bases and V by 3 bases; bases with no gene match: 7. The CDR3 totals 16 residues. This CDR3 reads CASSFTSGGLGGELFF. For the CDR3, the DNA is TGTGCCAGCAGTTTCACTAGCGGGGGACTGGGCGGGGAGCTGTTTTTT.

J is TRBJ2-5 and V is TRBV7-2, with 7 nucleotides matching TRBD1. Germline V lookup: CDR1 SGHTA, CDR2 FQGNSA. V gave up 5 bases and J gave up 1 base; unmatched junction bases: 4. The CDR3 runs 14 residues. The chain's CDR3 is CASSPDRSQETQYF. The CDR3, as DNA: TGTGCCAGCAGCCCGGACAGGTCCCAAGAGACCCAGTACTTC. Variable domain in full (rest from reference TRBV7-2 and TRBJ2-5): GAGVSQSPSNKVTEKGKDVELRCDPISGHTALYWYRQSLGQGLEFLIYFQGNSAPDKSGLPSDRFSAERTGGSVSTLTIQRTQQEDSAVYLCASSPDRSQETQYFGPGTRLLVL.

This chain joins TRBV20-1 and TRBJ1-5; D is possibly TRBD1 (5 bases). Trimming cost V 0 bases and J 7 bases, with 13 bases left between them. CDR1 is DFQATT, CDR2 SNEGSKA, per germline (reference sequence). CDR3 length equals 14 residues. CDR3: CSARDAGPEQPQHF. CDR3 coding DNA: TGCAGTGCTAGAGATGCAGGGCCGGAACAGCCCCAGCATTTT.

Regarding this clonotype: Being one base from a much bigger clone, this may be a read error. The chain employs TRBV20-1 and TRBJ2-7, with 16 bases aligning to TRBD2. The length of the CDR3 is 16 residues. Germline values: CDR1 DFQATT, CDR2 SNEGSKA (reference sequence). The CDR3 DNA is TGCTGTGCTAGTGAAGGGACTAGCGGGGGGGCGTACGAGCAGTACGTC. Residues: CCASEGTSGGAYEQYV.

This clonotype was counted only a few times. V usage is TRBV12-3 or TRBV12-4 and J usage is TRBJ1-2, with D possibly matching TRBD1 (5 bases). The CDR3 runs 16 residues. Between the trimmed V and J ends, which lost 3 bases and 6 bases, there was a span of 20 bases. The CDR3 coding sequence is TGTGCCAGCAGTTTTCTCTCTACGTGGCAGGGAGATGGCTACACCTTC. It encodes CASSFLSTWQGDGYTF.